Presented here are 32 T cell receptor beta chains from one specimen sequenced in a study of cytomegalovirus exposure and HLA in healthy donors. 60 Vbeta and 13 Jbeta primers were used in PCR. Assay: immunoSEQ multiplex PCR; the TCRdb copy retains only in-frame clones and omits some. The table lists about 190,000 clones, 60% to 80% of them singletons. The sample was PBMCs. The source of these receptors is a woman aged 18 to 35 in good health and CMV-seronegative.

This clone was seen a single time. The chain recombines TRBV5-1 with TRBJ2-5; TRBD2 is a possible D gene (6 bases). The CDR3 contains 15 residues. Germline V lookup: CDR1 SGHRS, CDR2 YFSETQ. Trimming pared 0 bases from V and 5 bases from J, leaving 14 bases between. The CDR3 spells CASSLGDLGRETQYF. The CDR3 region has the DNA TGCGCCAGCAGCTTGGGGGACTTAGGAAGGGAGACCCAGTACTTC. The whole variable domain, filled in from reference TRBV5-1 and TRBJ2-5, reads KAGVTQTPRYLIKTRGQQVTLSCSPISGHRSVSWYQQTPGQGLQFLFEYFSETQRNKGNFPGRFSGRQFSNSRSEMNVSTLELGDSALYLCASSLGDLGRETQYFGPGTRLLVL.

This clone has more than one count but fewer than ten. The V and J genes are TRBV6-5 and TRBJ1-1; D is perhaps TRBD1 (6 bases). Germline CDR1 is MNHEY and CDR2 is SVGAGI. V lost 3 bases and J lost 7, with 15 bases in between. The CDR3 is 14 residues long. The CDR3 bases are TGTGCCAGCAGTTATTACTCAGGGGCAAGTGAAGCTTTCTTT. Amino acids: CASSYYSGASEAFF.

The chain carries TRBV28 and TRBJ2-2, with a possible D match to TRBD1 (6 bases). Germline CDR1 and CDR2: MDHEN and SYDVKM. The CDR3 covers 16 residues. The V and J ends lost 6 bases and 4 bases respectively, with 18 bases between them. The CDR3 protein is CASSPSGTHITGELFF. CDR3 nucleotide sequence: TGTGCCAGCAGCCCCTCCGGGACACACATCACCGGGGAGCTGTTTTTT.

V and J are TRBV7-2 and TRBJ2-7, with D perhaps TRBD2 (6 bases). V was trimmed by 3 bases and J by 5 bases, leaving 17 bases between them. Looked up from germline, CDR1 is SGHTA and CDR2 is FQGNSA. CDR3 size: 15 residues. The CDR3 is CASSFPSRGNDEQYF. In DNA form, the CDR3 reads TGTGCCAGCAGCTTCCCTTCCCGGGGGAACGACGAGCAGTACTTC.

The rearrangement uses TRBV6-6 and TRBJ2-5; the D is unclear. The V and J ends lost 10 bases and 4 bases respectively, with 13 bases between them. The CDR3 covers 12 residues. Germline V gives CDR1 MNHNY, CDR2 SVGAGI (reference sequence). This CDR3 is CAIQALIETQYF. CDR3 bases: TGTGCCATTCAAGCCCTCATAGAGACCCAGTACTTC.

The chain links TRBV6-1 to TRBJ2-7; D uncertain. The CDR3 extends over 12 amino acids. CDR1 and CDR2 (germline): MNHNS, SASEGT. Trimming pared 3 bases from V and 7 bases from J, leaving 10 bases between. CDR3: CASSDDIEEQYF. The CDR3 region has the DNA TGTGCCAGCAGTGACGACATCGAAGAGCAGTACTTC.

Comments on this clone: A read error may produce the germline difference seen at one junction end. The genes are TRBV7-9 and TRBJ1-2, with TRBD1 as a possible D gene (5 bases). The V gene's germline CDR1 is SEHNR and CDR2 FQNEAQ (reference sequence). This CDR3 is 14 amino acids long. In DNA form, the CDR3 reads TGTTCCAGCAGCGTCTTTTCCGGGACTGATGGCTACACCTTC. The encoded protein is CSSSVFSGTDGYTF.

The V and J genes are TRBV14 and TRBJ2-5; TRBD2 is a possible D gene (6 bases). This CDR3 spans 15 amino acids. Trimming took 1 base from V and 2 from J, leaving 11 bases between them. From germline, CDR1 is SGHDN and CDR2 FVKESK. The CDR3 loop is CASSQGASEQETQYF. CDR3 bases: TGTGCCAGCAGCCAAGGGGCTAGCGAGCAAGAGACCCAGTACTTC.

The gene calls are TRBV28 and TRBJ1-5; D unclear. The CDR3 has 14 residues. V was cut by 5 bases and J by 2 bases, with 10 bases left in between. Germline V gene sequence: CDR1 MDHEN, CDR2 SYDVKM. This CDR3 is CASSDISGNQPQHF. For the CDR3, the DNA is TGTGCCAGCAGTGACATATCGGGCAATCAGCCCCAGCATTTT.

This clone was recorded a few times. This chain links TRBV4-1 with TRBJ2-3; possibly TRBD2 for D (5 bases). From germline, CDR1 is MGHRA and CDR2 YSYEKL. V was clipped by 4 bases and J by 0 bases, with 14 bases between them. This CDR3 is built from 16 residues. CDR3 region: CASSPETISSTDTQYF. DNA of the CDR3: TGCGCCAGCAGCCCCGAGACTATTTCTAGCACAGATACGCAGTATTTT.

This clone came up once. This chain uses TRBV5-1 with TRBJ2-7; TRBD1 might be the D (6 bases). In germline, CDR1 is SGHRS, CDR2 YFSETQ. The CDR3 is 13 residues long. Trimming removed 1 base at V and 6 bases at J, with 11 bases between. CDR3 sequence (DNA): TGCGCCAGCAGCTTGATGGGGGCAGCCGAGCAGTACTTC. Protein: CASSLMGAAEQYF.

The chain recombines TRBV4-2 with TRBJ2-7; 10 nucleotides align to TRBD2. Germline V CDR1 and CDR2: LGHNA, YNFKEQ. Trimming cost V 1 base and J 3 bases; bases outside gene matches: 6. The CDR3 spans 16 residues. This chain's CDR3 is CASSQVGASGSYEQYF. The CDR3 DNA sequence: TGTGCCAGCAGCCAAGTCGGGGCTAGCGGGAGCTACGAGCAGTACTTC.

J is TRBJ2-1 and V is TRBV25-1; D unclear. The germline gives CDR1 MGHDK, CDR2 SYGVNS. CDR3 length: 14 residues. The V end lost 3 bases, the J end lost 8 bases, and 14 bases lay between the germline ends. As DNA, the CDR3 is TGTGCCAGCAGTGAGGTATTGTGGGCCCATGAGCAGTTCTTC. Translating it yields CASSEVLWAHEQFF.

The rearrangement uses TRBV7-9 and TRBJ1-5; D not certain. Trimming cost V 4 bases and J 0 bases, with 7 bases left between them. The germline V gene encodes CDR1 SEHNR and CDR2 FQNEAQ (reference sequence). CDR3 length equals 14 residues. In DNA, the CDR3 is TGTGCCAGCAGCTACAGTGATAGCAATCAGCCCCAGCATTTT. Its translation: CASSYSDSNQPQHF.

In the case of this clone: At one end, the junction sequence differs from germline, possibly due to a read error. The J gene is TRBJ2-3, the V gene TRBV7-2, with TRBD2 as a possible D gene (6 bases). CDR3 length: 11 residues. Germline loops: CDR1 SGHTA, CDR2 FQGNSA. CDR3 nucleotides: TGTGCCAGCAGCACCACCCGGGACTGGATATTT. It specifies CASSTTRDWIF.

This chain uses TRBV27 with TRBJ2-7; TRBD2 matches 7 bases. From germline, CDR1 is MNHEY and CDR2 SMNVEV (reference sequence). This CDR3 has 14 amino acids. Germline trimming cut 6 bases from V and 5 bases from J; bases unmatched to any gene: 10. CDR3 amino acids: CASSPIQGGHEQYF. The CDR3 DNA follows: TGTGCCAGCAGCCCCATCCAGGGAGGGCACGAGCAGTACTTC.

J is TRBJ1-4 and V is TRBV6-6; perhaps TRBD1 as D (5 bases). V lost 2 bases and J 8 bases, leaving 18 bases between the germline ends. The length of the CDR3 is 16 residues. Germline V gene data show CDR1 as MNHNY and CDR2 as SVGAGI (reference sequence). The DNA for the CDR3 is TGTGCCAGCAGTTACCAAGCGACAGTGCAAGTCGAAAAACTGTTTTTT. This gives the protein CASSYQATVQVEKLFF.

The chain is built from TRBV5-4 and TRBJ2-7; 9 bases fit TRBD1. This CDR3 comprises 15 residues. V was pared by 3 bases and J by 6 bases, with 10 bases of the junction left unmatched. CDR1 and CDR2 (germline): SGHNT, YYREEE (reference sequence). The CDR3 loop is CASSWGQGGTSEQYF. CDR3 DNA sequence: TGTGCCAGCAGCTGGGGACAGGGAGGAACGAGCGAGCAGTACTTC. Using reference TRBV5-4 and TRBJ2-7 for the parts outside the CDR3, the full variable domain is ETGVTQSPTHLIKTRGQQVTLRCSSQSGHNTVSWYQQALGQGPQFIFQYYREEENGRGNFPPRFSGLQFPNYSSELNVNALELDDSALYLCASSWGQGGTSEQYFGPGTRLTVT.

The chain employs TRBV7-9 and TRBJ2-4; no clear D gene. Per the germline V gene, CDR1 is SEHNR and CDR2 is FQNEAQ (reference sequence). This CDR3 spans 15 amino acids. V was shortened by 1 base and J by 5 bases, with 12 bases between the two germline ends. CDR3 in DNA: TGTGCCAGCAGCTTAGGTCCTACCTCCCAAAACATTCAGTACTTC. This encodes CASSLGPTSQNIQYF.

This rearrangement joins TRBV6-5 to TRBJ2-7; a weak D match, TRBD2 (5 bases). Trimming stripped 6 bases from V and 3 bases from J, with 9 bases between. CDR1 and CDR2 from the germline V gene are MNHEY and SVGAGI. This CDR3 is 12 amino acids long. This CDR3 reads CASSGENYEQYF. The CDR3 coding sequence is TGTGCCAGCAGCGGGGAGAACTACGAGCAGTACTTC.

This clone occurred a few times. The chain recombines TRBV29-1 with TRBJ1-5, with D uncertain. CDR1 is SQVTM, CDR2 ANQGSEA, per germline. Trimming took off 4 bases at V and 0 bases at J, with 7 bases between the two ends. The CDR3 runs 13 residues. CDR3 sequence (DNA): TGCAGCGTTGTTGGCGGTAGCAATCAGCCCCAGCATTTT. Its protein product is CSVVGGSNQPQHF.

The chain has TRBV11-2 and TRBJ2-1, with 10 bases identical to TRBD2. Germline V gives CDR1 SGHAT, CDR2 FQNNGV. The CDR3 has 15 amino acids. The ends lost 4 bases at V and 5 bases at J; junction bases unmatched: 5. The CDR3 sequence: CASSSWTSGNNEQFF. The CDR3 DNA is TGTGCCAGCAGCTCTTGGACTAGCGGCAACAATGAGCAGTTCTTC.

The chain is built from TRBV30 and TRBJ1-1; the D is unclear. Germline CDR1 GTSNPN, CDR2 SVGIG (reference sequence). The V end lost 3 bases, the J end lost 0 bases, and 17 bases lay between the germline ends. This CDR3 is 16 amino acids long. The CDR3: CAWSVPGEGMNTEAFF. The CDR3 region has the DNA TGTGCCTGGAGCGTACCCGGGGAGGGAATGAACACTGAAGCTTTCTTT.

This clone was observed a handful of times. The rearrangement joins TRBV6-5 to TRBJ2-7; perhaps TRBD2 as D (5 bases). The CDR3 has 13 residues. Germline V gives CDR1 MNHEY, CDR2 SVGAGI. Trimming took off 2 bases at V and 3 bases at J, with 8 bases between the two ends. The CDR3 loop is CASSYGEYYEQYF. Here the CDR3 DNA reads TGTGCCAGCAGTTACGGGGAGTACTACGAGCAGTACTTC.

This rearrangement joins TRBV15 to TRBJ1-2, with 10 bases aligning to TRBD1. This CDR3 is 15 amino acids long. J was trimmed by 0 bases and V by 4 bases; bases with no gene match: 2. Germline V gene data show CDR1 as LNHNV and CDR2 as YYDKDF (reference sequence). CDR3 loop: CATSKGQGTNYGYTF. The CDR3 coding sequence is TGTGCCACCAGCAAGGGACAGGGGACTAACTATGGCTACACCTTC. Drawing the rest from reference TRBV15 and TRBJ1-2, the complete variable domain is DAMVIQNPRYQVTQFGKPVTLSCSQTLNHNVMYWYQQKSSQAPKLLFHYYDKDFNNEADTPDNFQSRRPNTSFCFLDIRSPGLGDTAMYLCATSKGQGTNYGYTFGSGTRLTVV.

In this sample, this clone turned up once. This chain uses TRBV6-6 with TRBJ2-3; 13 bases align to TRBD2. The CDR3 runs to 15 residues. The J segment lost 4 bases and the V segment lost 5 bases, leaving 3 bases of the junction unmatched. CDR1 and CDR2 from the germline V gene are MNHNY and SVGAGI (reference sequence). CDR3 in DNA: TGTGCCAGCAGTATGGGACTAGCGGGGCCAGATACGCAGTATTTT. It specifies CASSMGLAGPDTQYF.

The sample holds a few counts of this clone. The chain joins TRBV9 to TRBJ2-1; tentative D call: TRBD2 (6 bases). The germline V gene encodes CDR1 SGDLS and CDR2 YYNGEE. The V end was cut by 4 bases, the J end by 5 bases, with 13 bases between. CDR3 size: 14 residues. CDR3 bases: TGTGCCAGCAGCCCGGGGGTAGCGGACAATGAGCAGTTCTTC. Encoded protein: CASSPGVADNEQFF.

The gene calls are TRBV6-5 and TRBJ2-1; TRBD1 might be the D (5 bases). The germline gives CDR1 MNHEY, CDR2 SVGAGI. The CDR3 runs to 14 residues. The V end was cut by 0 bases, the J end by 10 bases, with 13 bases between. CDR3 coding DNA: TGTGCCAGCAGTTACTCTGCAGGGCGGATCGAGCAGTTCTTC. Its protein product is CASSYSAGRIEQFF.

The V gene is TRBV7-9, the J gene TRBJ2-2; no definite D call. V dropped 5 bases and J dropped 7 bases, with 26 bases sitting between them. The V gene's germline CDR1 is SEHNR and CDR2 FQNEAQ (reference sequence). The CDR3 extends over 18 amino acids. The CDR3 loop reads CASSRPGLGDSYSGELFF. CDR3 nucleotides: TGTGCCAGCAGCCGCCCGGGTCTCGGTGATTCCTATAGCGGGGAGCTGTTTTTT. Full variable domain (missing parts from reference TRBV7-9 and TRBJ2-2): DTGVSQNPRHKITKRGQNVTFRCDPISEHNRLYWYRQTLGQGPEFLTYFQNEAQLEKSRLLSDRFSAERPKGSFSTLEIQRTEQGDSAMYLCASSRPGLGDSYSGELFFGEGSRLTVL.

This CDR3 reads CASSLFGPRGSDSGNTIYF. The CDR3 DNA sequence: TGCGCCAGCAGCTTGTTCGGACCCAGGGGGTCAGACTCTGGAAACACCATATATTTT. The chain combines TRBV5-1 with TRBJ1-3; 7 nucleotides agree with TRBD1. The CDR3 has 19 amino acids. J gave up 0 bases and V 1 base, and 13 bases lay outside the gene matches. The germline V gene encodes CDR1 SGHRS and CDR2 YFSETQ.

This clone was observed a few times. V gene TRBV29-1 combines with J gene TRBJ1-1, with D possibly matching TRBD1 (6 bases). CDR1 is SQVTM, CDR2 ANQGSEA, per germline. The ends were cut back, 3 bases at V and 1 base at J, with 9 bases in the middle. The CDR3 length is 13 residues. CDR3 DNA sequence: TGCAGCGTTGACCAGGGACAGAACACTGAAGCTTTCTTT. Its protein is CSVDQGQNTEAFF.

The gene calls are TRBV19 and TRBJ1-5, with a possible D match to TRBD1 (6 bases). The germline V gene encodes CDR1 LNHDA and CDR2 SQIVND (reference sequence). The V end lost 4 bases, the J end lost 7 bases, and 20 bases lay between the germline ends. This CDR3 is 16 amino acids long. DNA for the CDR3: TGTGCCAGTAGTACACCGGGACAACGAACTGCACAGCCCCAGCATTTT. Protein product: CASSTPGQRTAQPQHF.